The rows below give T cell receptor beta chains drawn from one sample of a study of cytomegalovirus exposure and HLA in healthy donors. TCRdb's copy holds only in-frame clones and misses some; the assay was immunoSEQ multiplex PCR. This sample has fewer than 110,000 clones, with around 67% found just once. The material sequenced was PBMCs. The receptor source for this set is a woman aged 40 to 50 in good health and CMV-seropositive. The CDR3 runs from the conserved cysteine through the conserved F or W. The D gene is left open where the match is weak. The size field is filled for only some rows; it gives once, few, many or a size class.

CDR3nt	CDR3aa	d_gene	v_gene	abundance	j_gene
TGTGCCTGGGCCAGGGGGGTAAGCACCGGGGAGCTGTTTTTT	CAWARGVSTGELFF	.	TRBV30	few	TRBJ2-2
TGTGCCAGCAGTTCTACCAAGGGACAGGGATATTCACCCCTCCACTTT	CASSSTKGQGYSPLHF	TRBD1	TRBV27	once	TRBJ1-6
TGTGCCAGCAGCTTAGGGGAGGGGAGCCGGGGCTACACCTTC	CASSLGEGSRGYTF	.	TRBV7-9	.	TRBJ1-2
TGTGCCAGCAGCTTGCGGATCGGGGGAGACTCTGGGGCCAACGTCCTGACTTTC	CASSLRIGGDSGANVLTF	.	TRBV5-5	few	TRBJ2-6
TGTGCCGGGGCGGGGGGGCCAACTAATGAAAAACTGTTTTTT	CAGAGGPTNEKLFF	.	TRBV30	.	TRBJ1-4
TGTGCCAGCAGTTTATCCCCGAATTCACCCCTCCACTTT	CASSLSPNSPLHF	.	TRBV27	.	TRBJ1-6
TGTGCCAGCAGTAGCGGGGGTCGTTCCTACGAGCAGTACTTC	CASSSGGRSYEQYF	TRBD2	TRBV2	.	TRBJ2-7
TGCGCCAGCAGACTACGACTAGCGGGGAGCTACGAGCAGTACTTC	CASRLRLAGSYEQYF	TRBD2	TRBV5-1	.	TRBJ2-7
TGTGCCAGCAGTGCGGGACAGATCAACTATGGCTACACCTTC	CASSAGQINYGYTF	TRBD1	TRBV2	.	TRBJ1-2
TGTGCCAGCAGCTTGGGGTACACAGGGGCGGATGGCTACACCTTC	CASSLGYTGADGYTF	TRBD1	TRBV5-6	.	TRBJ1-2
TGTGCCAGCAGCCCACCCGGGGGACAGGGCTCGGGAGGCTACACCTTC	CASSPPGGQGSGGYTF	TRBD1	TRBV5-4	.	TRBJ1-2
TGTGCCTGGAGAACTAAATATAGCAATCAGCCCCAGCATTTT	CAWRTKYSNQPQHF	.	TRBV30	.	TRBJ1-5
TGTGCCACCAGCAGAGGGACAGAACAGTACTTC	CATSRGTEQYF	.	TRBV15	.	TRBJ2-5
TGCGCCAGCAGCCCCGACACTAGCGGGGGCTACGAGCAGTACTTC	CASSPDTSGGYEQYF	TRBD2	TRBV4-3	few	TRBJ2-7
TGTGCCTGGAGGGACAGGGGGCGTTCCACCTTC	CAWRDRGRSTF	TRBD1	TRBV30	once	TRBJ1-2
TGTGCCAGTAGGCCCGTTTGGGGAGGTAATGGCTACACCTTC	CASRPVWGGNGYTF	.	TRBV19	.	TRBJ1-2
TGCGCCAGCAAAAGAGAAACAGGGAGTACGAACACCGGGGAGCTGTTTTTT	CASKRETGSTNTGELFF	.	TRBV10-2	once	TRBJ2-2
TGTGCCAGCAAAGCAGGGATCTCTGGCTACACCTTC	CASKAGISGYTF	.	TRBV28	.	TRBJ1-2
TGTGCCAGCAGCTGGGATCGACAGGGACGTGGCTACACCTTC	CASSWDRQGRGYTF	TRBD1	TRBV5-4	.	TRBJ1-2
TGTGCCTGGAGGGGACAGGGGGCGATCCTAAACCAAGAGACCCAGTACTTC	CAWRGQGAILNQETQYF	TRBD1	TRBV30	.	TRBJ2-5
TGTGCCACGAGGGCCGGGGATCAGCCCCAGCATTTT	CATRAGDQPQHF	.	TRBV2	.	TRBJ1-5
TGCGCCAGCAGCCCGGCGTCGGGTCGGGGGGTCGAAGAGACCCAGTACTTC	CASSPASGRGVEETQYF	TRBD2	TRBV5-1	.	TRBJ2-5
TGTGCCAGCAGCTTAGCATCCCGTTATAGCAATCAGCCCCAGCATTTT	CASSLASRYSNQPQHF	.	TRBV7-2	.	TRBJ1-5